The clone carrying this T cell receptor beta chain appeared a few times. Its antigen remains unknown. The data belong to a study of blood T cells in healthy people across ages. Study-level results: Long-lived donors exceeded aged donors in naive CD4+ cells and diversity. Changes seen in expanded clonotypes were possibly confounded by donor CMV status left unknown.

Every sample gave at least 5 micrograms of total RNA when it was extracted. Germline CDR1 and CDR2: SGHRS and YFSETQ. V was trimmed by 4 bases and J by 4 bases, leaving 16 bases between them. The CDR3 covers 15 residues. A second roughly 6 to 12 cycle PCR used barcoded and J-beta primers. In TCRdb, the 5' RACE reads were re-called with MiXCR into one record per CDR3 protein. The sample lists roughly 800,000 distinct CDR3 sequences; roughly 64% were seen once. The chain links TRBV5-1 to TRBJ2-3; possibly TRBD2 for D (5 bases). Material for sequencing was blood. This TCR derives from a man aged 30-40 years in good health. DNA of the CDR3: TGCGCCAGCAGCGAGGCGGGCCCGGCAGCAGATACGCAGTATTTT. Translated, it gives CASSEAGPAADTQYF. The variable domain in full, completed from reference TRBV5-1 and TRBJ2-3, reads KAGVTQTPRYLIKTRGQQVTLSCSPISGHRSVSWYQQTPGQGLQFLFEYFSETQRNKGNFPGRFSGRQFSNSRSEMNVSTLELGDSALYLCASSEAGPAADTQYFGPGTRLTVL.